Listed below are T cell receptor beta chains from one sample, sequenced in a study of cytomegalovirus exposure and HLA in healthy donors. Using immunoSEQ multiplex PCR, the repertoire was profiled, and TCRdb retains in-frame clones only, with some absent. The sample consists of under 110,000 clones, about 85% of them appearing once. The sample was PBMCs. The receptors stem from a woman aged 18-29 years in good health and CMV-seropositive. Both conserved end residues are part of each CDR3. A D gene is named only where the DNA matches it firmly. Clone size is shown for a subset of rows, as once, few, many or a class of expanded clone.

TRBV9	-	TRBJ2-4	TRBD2	TGTGCCAGCAGCGTAGGGGCTAGCGGGGGAGTAAACATTCAGTACTTC	CASSVGASGGVNIQYF
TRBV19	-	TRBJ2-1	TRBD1	TGTGCCAGTAGTAGGGGACAGATCTACAATGAGCAGTTCTTC	CASSRGQIYNEQFF
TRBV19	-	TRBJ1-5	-	TGTGCCAGTAGTACATTCCGGGACACCAATCAGCCCCAGCATTTT	CASSTFRDTNQPQHF
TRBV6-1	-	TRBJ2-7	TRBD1	TGTGCCAGCAGTAAAATACCGACAGGGGACCACGAGCAGTACTTC	CASSKIPTGDHEQYF
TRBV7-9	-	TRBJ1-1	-	TGTGCCAGCAGCTACACTCGGGGACACAAGAACACTGAAGCTTTCTTT	CASSYTRGHKNTEAFF
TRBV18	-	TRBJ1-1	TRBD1	TGTGCCGGGAGGACAGGAAACTCTAAGATGAACACTGAAGCTTTCTTT	CAGRTGNSKMNTEAFF
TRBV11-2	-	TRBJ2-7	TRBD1	TGTGCCAGCAGCTCAACCGGGACAGGGACCTACGAGCAGTACTTC	CASSSTGTGTYEQYF
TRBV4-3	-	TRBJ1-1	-	TGCGCCAGCAGCCAAGATCTTTTAGTTAACACTGAAGCTTTCTTT	CASSQDLLVNTEAFF
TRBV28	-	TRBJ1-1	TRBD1	TGTGCCTTAACGGACAGGTCCATGAACACTGAAGCTTTCTTT	CALTDRSMNTEAFF
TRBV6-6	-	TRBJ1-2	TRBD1	TGTGCCAGCAGTTTCCGACAGGGGAACTATGGCTACACCTTC	CASSFRQGNYGYTF
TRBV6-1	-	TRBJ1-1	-	TGTGCCAGCACCCTAACGGGGGAGAACACTGAAGCTTTCTTT	CASTLTGENTEAFF
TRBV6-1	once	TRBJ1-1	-	TGTGCCAGCAGTGAAGCGCGTTTTAACACTGAAGCTTTCTTT	CASSEARFNTEAFF
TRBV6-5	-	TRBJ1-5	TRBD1	TGTGCCAGCAGCTCGACAGGGGGCAATCAGCCCCAGCATTTT	CASSSTGGNQPQHF
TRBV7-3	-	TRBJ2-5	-	TGTGTCAGCAGCGGCCCATTCCCGACCCAGTACTTC	CVSSGPFPTQYF
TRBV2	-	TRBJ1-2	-	TGTGCCAGCAGTGAAGAGGTAGCTTCGTATGGCTACACCTTC	CASSEEVASYGYTF
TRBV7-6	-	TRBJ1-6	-	TGTGCCAGCAGCCCTAGGGGGACGGGAAATTCACCCCTCCACTTT	CASSPRGTGNSPLHF
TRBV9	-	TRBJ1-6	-	TGTGCCAGCAGCGTAGAGGCGACACTTAATTCACCCCTCCACTTT	CASSVEATLNSPLHF
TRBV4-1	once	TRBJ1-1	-	TGCGCCAGCAGCCAAGTAGGGCCAGGGGCCTTGAACACTGAAGCTTTCTTT	CASSQVGPGALNTEAFF
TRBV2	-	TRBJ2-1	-	TGTGCCAGCAGTGATGGGCAGGTCACCTACAATGAGCAGTTCTTC	CASSDGQVTYNEQFF
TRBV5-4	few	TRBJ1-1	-	TGTGCCAGCAGCTTGGGGGGGCGGGAAGCTTTCTTT	CASSLGGREAFF
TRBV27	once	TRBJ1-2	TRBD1	TGTGCCAGCAGTCCCGGGACAGGGTTCGGTGGCTACACCTTC	CASSPGTGFGGYTF
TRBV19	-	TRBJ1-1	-	TGTGCCAGTAGTATGGGGGGTTTCGCTGAAGCTTTCTTT	CASSMGGFAEAFF
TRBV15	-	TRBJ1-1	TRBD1	TGTGCCACCAGCAGGGGGACAGGGAGGAACACTGAAGCTTTCTTT	CATSRGTGRNTEAFF
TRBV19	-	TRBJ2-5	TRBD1	TGTGCCAGTAGTATAGGGGGGACAGCAGGAGAGACCCAGTACTTC	CASSIGGTAGETQYF
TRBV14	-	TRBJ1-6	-	TGTGCCAGCAGCCAAGGGCCGGGGATCAATTCACCCCTCCACTTT	CASSQGPGINSPLHF
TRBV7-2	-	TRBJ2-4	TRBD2	TGTGCCAGCAGCTTAAACAGCGGGGGGGCTGCCGCGAACATTCAGTACTTC	CASSLNSGGAAANIQYF
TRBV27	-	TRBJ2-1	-	TGTGCCAGCAGTTTATTTGGACGTGGAGGGGTGAGTGGTGATGAGCAGTTCTTC	CASSLFGRGGVSGDEQFF
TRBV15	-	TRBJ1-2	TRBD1	TGTGCCACCAGCAGAGAGACGGGACAGGCCTTCTATGGCTACACCTTC	CATSRETGQAFYGYTF
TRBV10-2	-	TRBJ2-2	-	TGCGCCAGCAGTGAGTCGCCCCCGGTTTACGGCACCGGGGAGCTGTTTTTT	CASSESPPVYGTGELFF
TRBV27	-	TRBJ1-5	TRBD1	TGTGCCAGCAGTTCCCTAGGGACAGGGGGTGTTCAGCCCCAGCATTTT	CASSSLGTGGVQPQHF
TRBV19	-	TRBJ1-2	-	TGTGCCAGTAGTAGACAGGTGGATCTGGATGGCTACACCTTC	CASSRQVDLDGYTF
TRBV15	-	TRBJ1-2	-	TGTGCCACCAGCACCAACAGGGCTAGCCTCTATGGCTACACCTTC	CATSTNRASLYGYTF
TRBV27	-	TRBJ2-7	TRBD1	TGTGCCAGCAGAAGGACAGGGGGAGGGTTTTACGAGCAGTACTTC	CASRRTGGGFYEQYF
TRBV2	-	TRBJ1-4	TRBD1	TGTGCCAGCAGTCAGGGGGCCGCTAATGAAAAACTGTTTTTT	CASSQGAANEKLFF
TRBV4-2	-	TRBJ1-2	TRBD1	TGTGCCAGCAGCCTAAGTGGAGACAGGGGTTCCCTTTCGTATGGCTACACCTTC	CASSLSGDRGSLSYGYTF
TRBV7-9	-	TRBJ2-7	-	TGTGCCAGCAGCTTAGTCCCTTCCTACGAGCAGTACTTC	CASSLVPSYEQYF
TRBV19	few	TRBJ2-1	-	TGTGCCAGTAGTATCGGGGGACACAATGAGCAGTTCTTC	CASSIGGHNEQFF
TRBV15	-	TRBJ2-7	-	TGTGCCACCAGCAGAGATTACCAGGACTCCTACGAGCAGTACTTC	CATSRDYQDSYEQYF
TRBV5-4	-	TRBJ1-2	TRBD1	TGTGCCAGCAGCCCGGAGACAGGGTCCGACTATGGCTACACCTTC	CASSPETGSDYGYTF
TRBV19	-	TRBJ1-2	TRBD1	TGTGCCAGCTCAGGGGGGCGAGGCCCGTTCTATGGCTACACCTTC	CASSGGRGPFYGYTF
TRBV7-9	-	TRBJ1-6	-	TGTGCCAGCAGCTTAGGAGGGTATAATTCACCCCTCCACTTT	CASSLGGYNSPLHF
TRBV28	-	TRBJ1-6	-	TGTGCCAGCAGAAAAAACAGGGCTTGGAATTCACCCCTCCACTTT	CASRKNRAWNSPLHF
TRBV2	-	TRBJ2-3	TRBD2	TGTGCCAGCAGTGTGGGGGGGGAAGATACGCAGTATTTT	CASSVGGEDTQYF
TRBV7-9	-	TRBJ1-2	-	TGTGCCAGCAGCTCCCGGGAGCGCCCCGGGGGCTACACCTTC	CASSSRERPGGYTF
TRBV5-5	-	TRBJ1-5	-	TGTGCCAGCAGCTTGGGGCCACGGGGAAATCAGCCCCAGCATTTT	CASSLGPRGNQPQHF
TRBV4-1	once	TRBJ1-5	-	TGCGCCAGCAGCCAAAACAGGGGCAATCAGCCCCAGCATTTT	CASSQNRGNQPQHF
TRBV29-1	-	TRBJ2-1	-	TGCAGCGGTTTTGGGCACAATGAGCAGTTCTTC	CSGFGHNEQFF
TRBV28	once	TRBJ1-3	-	TGTGCCAGCAGCCCCACCTACTCTGGAAACACCATATATTTT	CASSPTYSGNTIYF